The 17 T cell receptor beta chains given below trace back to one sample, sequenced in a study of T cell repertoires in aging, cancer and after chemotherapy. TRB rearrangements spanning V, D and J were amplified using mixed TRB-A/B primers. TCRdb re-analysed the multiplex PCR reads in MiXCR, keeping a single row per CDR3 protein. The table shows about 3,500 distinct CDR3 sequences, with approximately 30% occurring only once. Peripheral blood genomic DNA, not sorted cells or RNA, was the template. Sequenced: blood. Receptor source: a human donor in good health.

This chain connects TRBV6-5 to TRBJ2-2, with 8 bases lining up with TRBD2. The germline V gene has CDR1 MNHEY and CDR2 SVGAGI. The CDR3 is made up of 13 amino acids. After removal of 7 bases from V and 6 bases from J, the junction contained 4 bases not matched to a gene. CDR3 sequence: CASTPGGAGELFF. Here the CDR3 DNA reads TGTGCCAGCACCCCGGGGGGGGCCGGGGAGCTGTTTTTT.

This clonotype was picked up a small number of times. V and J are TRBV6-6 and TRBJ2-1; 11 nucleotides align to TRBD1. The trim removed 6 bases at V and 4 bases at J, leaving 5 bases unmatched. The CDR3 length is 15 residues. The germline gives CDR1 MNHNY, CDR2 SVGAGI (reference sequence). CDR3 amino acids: CASSRGTGGYNEQFF. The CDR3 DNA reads TGTGCCAGCAGCCGCGGGACAGGGGGTTACAATGAGCAGTTCTTC.

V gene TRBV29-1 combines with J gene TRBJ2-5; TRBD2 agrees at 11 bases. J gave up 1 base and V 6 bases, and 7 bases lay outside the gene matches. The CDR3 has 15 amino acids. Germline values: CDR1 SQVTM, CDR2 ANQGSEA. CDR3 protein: CSVVGLAGPQETQYF. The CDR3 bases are TGCAGCGTGGTAGGACTAGCGGGCCCCCAAGAGACCCAGTACTTC.

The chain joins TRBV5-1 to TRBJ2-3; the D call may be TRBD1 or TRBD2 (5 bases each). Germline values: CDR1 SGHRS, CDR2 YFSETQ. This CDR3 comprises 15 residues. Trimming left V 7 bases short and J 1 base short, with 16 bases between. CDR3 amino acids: CASSQGDSRTDTQYF. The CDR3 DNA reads TGCGCCAGCTCCCAGGGAGACAGTCGCACAGATACGCAGTATTTT. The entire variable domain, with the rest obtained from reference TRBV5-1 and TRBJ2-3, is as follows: KAGVTQTPRYLIKTRGQQVTLSCSPISGHRSVSWYQQTPGQGLQFLFEYFSETQRNKGNFPGRFSGRQFSNSRSEMNVSTLELGDSALYLCASSQGDSRTDTQYFGPGTRLTVL.

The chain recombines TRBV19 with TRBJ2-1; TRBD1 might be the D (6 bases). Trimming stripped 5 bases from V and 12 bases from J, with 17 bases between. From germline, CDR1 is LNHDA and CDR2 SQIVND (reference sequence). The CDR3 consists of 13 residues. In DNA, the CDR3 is TGTGCCAGTAGTGATATGTCAGGGGCAGGGCAGTTCTTC. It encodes CASSDMSGAGQFF.

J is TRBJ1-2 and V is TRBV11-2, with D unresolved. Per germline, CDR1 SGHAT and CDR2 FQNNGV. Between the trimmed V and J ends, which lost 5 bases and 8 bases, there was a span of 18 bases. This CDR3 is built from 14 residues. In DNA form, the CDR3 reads TGTGCCAGCAGCCCCCCTAGACGGGTTGTAGGCTACACCTTC. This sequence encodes CASSPPRRVVGYTF. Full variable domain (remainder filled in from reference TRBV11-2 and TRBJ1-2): EAGVAQSPRYKIIEKRQSVAFWCNPISGHATLYWYQQILGQGPKLLIQFQNNGVVDDSQLPKDRFSAERLKGVDSTLKIQPAKLEDSAVYLCASSPPRRVVGYTFGSGTRLTVV.

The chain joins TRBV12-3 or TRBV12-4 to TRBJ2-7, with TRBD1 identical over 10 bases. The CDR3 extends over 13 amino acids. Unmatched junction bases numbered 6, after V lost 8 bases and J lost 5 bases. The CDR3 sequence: CASADRGRNEQYF. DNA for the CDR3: TGTGCCAGCGCGGACAGGGGGAGGAACGAGCAGTACTTC.

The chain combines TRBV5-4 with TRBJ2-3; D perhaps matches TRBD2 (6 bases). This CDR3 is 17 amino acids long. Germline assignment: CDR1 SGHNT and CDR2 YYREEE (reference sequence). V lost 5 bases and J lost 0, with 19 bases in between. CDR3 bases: TGTGCCAGCAGTTCGTCTGTAGCGGTTTCTAGCACAGATACGCAGTATTTT. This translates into CASSSSVAVSSTDTQYF.

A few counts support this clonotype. This chain's CDR3 is CASSPRGRGEQFF. The CDR3 nucleotides read TGTGCCAGCAGCCCCAGGGGGCGAGGTGAGCAGTTCTTC. This chain connects TRBV12-3 or TRBV12-4 to TRBJ2-1; TRBD1 matches at 8 bases. The CDR3 is made up of 13 amino acids. V trimming: 6 bases; J trimming: 9 bases; junction bases outside the gene matches: 7.

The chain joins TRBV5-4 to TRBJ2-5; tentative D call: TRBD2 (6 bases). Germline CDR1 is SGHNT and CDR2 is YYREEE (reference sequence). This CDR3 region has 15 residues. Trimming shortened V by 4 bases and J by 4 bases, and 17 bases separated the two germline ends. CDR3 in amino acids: CASSPGTRGSETQYF. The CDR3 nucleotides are TGTGCCAGCAGCCCGGGGACTCGCGGGTCAGAGACCCAGTACTTC. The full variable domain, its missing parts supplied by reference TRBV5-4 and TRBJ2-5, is ETGVTQSPTHLIKTRGQQVTLRCSSQSGHNTVSWYQQALGQGPQFIFQYYREEENGRGNFPPRFSGLQFPNYSSELNVNALELDDSALYLCASSPGTRGSETQYFGPGTRLLVL.

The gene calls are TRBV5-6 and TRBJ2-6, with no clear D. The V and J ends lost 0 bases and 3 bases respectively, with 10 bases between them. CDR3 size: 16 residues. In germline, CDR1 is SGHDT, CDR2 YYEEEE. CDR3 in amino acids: CASSLAGRLGANVLTF. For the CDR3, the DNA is TGTGCCAGCAGCTTGGCCGGCAGGCTTGGGGCCAACGTCCTGACTTTC. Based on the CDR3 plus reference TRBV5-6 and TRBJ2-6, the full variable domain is DAGVTQSPTHLIKTRGQQVTLRCSPKSGHDTVSWYQQALGQGPQFIFQYYEEEERQRGNFPDRFSGHQFPNYSSELNVNALLLGDSALYLCASSLAGRLGANVLTFGAGSRLTVL.

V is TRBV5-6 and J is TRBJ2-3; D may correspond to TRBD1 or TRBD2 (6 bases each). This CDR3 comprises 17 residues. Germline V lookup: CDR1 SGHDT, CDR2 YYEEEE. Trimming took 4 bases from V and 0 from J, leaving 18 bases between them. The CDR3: CASSTVRRGPSTDTQYF. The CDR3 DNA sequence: TGTGCCAGCAGCACGGTACGACGGGGGCCTAGCACAGATACGCAGTATTTT.

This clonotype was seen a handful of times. CDR3 in DNA: TGTGCCAGCAGCGGAGGACAGGGGTTGAGGGGCTACACCTTC. This codes for CASSGGQGLRGYTF. The V gene is TRBV6-1, the J gene TRBJ1-2; 9 nucleotides match TRBD1. Germline CDR1 is MNHNS and CDR2 is SASEGT. V lost 6 bases, J lost 8 bases, and 10 bases stayed unmatched. The CDR3 extends over 14 amino acids.

The CDR3 nucleotides read TGTGCCAGTAGAGACCGGGACCGATACTACGAGCAGTACTTC. As protein: CASRDRDRYYEQYF. The chain joins TRBV19 to TRBJ2-7; tentatively, D is TRBD1 or TRBD2 (5 bases each). Looked up from germline, CDR1 is LNHDA and CDR2 is SQIVND (reference sequence). Trimming took off 6 bases at V and 3 bases at J, with 15 bases between the two ends. This CDR3 contains 14 residues.

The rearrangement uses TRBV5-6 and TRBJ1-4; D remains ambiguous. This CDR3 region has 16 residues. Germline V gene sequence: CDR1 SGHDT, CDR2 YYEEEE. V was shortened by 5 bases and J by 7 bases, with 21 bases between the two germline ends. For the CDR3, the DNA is TGTGCCAGCAGAGGTCGGGGAAGCGGACGTATTGAAAAACTGTTTTTT. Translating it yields CASRGRGSGRIEKLFF.

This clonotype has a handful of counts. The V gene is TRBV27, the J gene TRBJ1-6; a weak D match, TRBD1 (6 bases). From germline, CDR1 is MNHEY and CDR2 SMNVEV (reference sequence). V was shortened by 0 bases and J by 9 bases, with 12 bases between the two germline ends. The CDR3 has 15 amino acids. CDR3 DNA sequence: TGTGCCAGCAGTTTATCAACAGGGAATAGTTCACCCCTCCACTTT. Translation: CASSLSTGNSSPLHF.

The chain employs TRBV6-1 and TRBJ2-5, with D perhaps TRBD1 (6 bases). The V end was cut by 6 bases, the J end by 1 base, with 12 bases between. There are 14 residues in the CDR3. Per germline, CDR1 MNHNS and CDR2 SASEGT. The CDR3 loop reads CASRTGTFQETQYF. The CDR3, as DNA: TGTGCCAGCAGGACCGGGACATTCCAAGAGACCCAGTACTTC.